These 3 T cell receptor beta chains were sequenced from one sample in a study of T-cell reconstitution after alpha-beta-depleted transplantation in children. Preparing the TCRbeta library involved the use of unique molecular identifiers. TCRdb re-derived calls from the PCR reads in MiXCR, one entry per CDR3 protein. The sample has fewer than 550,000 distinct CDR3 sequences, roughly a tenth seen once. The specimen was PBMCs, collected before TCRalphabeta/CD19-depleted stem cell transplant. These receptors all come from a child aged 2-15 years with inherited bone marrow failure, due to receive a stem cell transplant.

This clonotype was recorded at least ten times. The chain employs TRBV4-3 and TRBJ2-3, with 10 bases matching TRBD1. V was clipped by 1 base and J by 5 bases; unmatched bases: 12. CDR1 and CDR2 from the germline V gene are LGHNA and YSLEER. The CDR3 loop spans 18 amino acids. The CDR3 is CASSQGIRRTGGVDTQYF. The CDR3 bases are TGCGCCAGCAGCCAAGGGATCCGGCGGACAGGGGGAGTAGATACGCAGTATTTT.

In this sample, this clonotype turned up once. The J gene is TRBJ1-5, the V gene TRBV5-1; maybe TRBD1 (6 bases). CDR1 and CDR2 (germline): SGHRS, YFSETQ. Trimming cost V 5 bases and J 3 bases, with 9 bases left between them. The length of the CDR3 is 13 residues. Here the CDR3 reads CASRPGVNQPQHF. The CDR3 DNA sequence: TGCGCCAGCAGACCAGGGGTCAATCAGCCCCAGCATTTT.

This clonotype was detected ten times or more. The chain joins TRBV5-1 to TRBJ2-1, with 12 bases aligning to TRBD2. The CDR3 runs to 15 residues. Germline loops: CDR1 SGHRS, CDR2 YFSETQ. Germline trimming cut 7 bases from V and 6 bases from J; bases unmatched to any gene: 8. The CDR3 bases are TGCGCCAGCGGGATCCTAGCGGGAGGGGTCAATGAGCAGTTCTTC. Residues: CASGILAGGVNEQFF.